This T cell receptor (beta chain) is drawn from a study of shared clonotypes between healthy human individuals. It was across several immunoSEQ plates that each subset's genomic DNA was evenly split. Assay used: immunoSEQ multiplex PCR; TCRdb lists only in-frame clones, some missing. Among over 2 million clones, about 95% were seen once, and the ten largest hold 1% to 1.3%. The CDR3 consists of 13 residues. V was clipped by 3 bases and J by 4 bases, with 9 bases between them. CDR1 MGHRA and CDR2 YSYEKL come from the germline V gene. Whole-study findings and limits: The four-donor shared clonotypes exceeded non-shared clonotypes in generation probability, with non-shared ones scoring lower.

The naive CD8 population came from CD45RO-negative cells selected for CCR7, without terminally differentiated effector memory CD45RA+ cells. As to this clone: The antigen is unknown.

The receptor was derived from a man aged 18-30 years in good health. The chain couples TRBV4-1 to TRBJ1-1, with D uncertain. The specimen sequenced was naive CD8+ T cells sorted from blood. CDR3 protein: CASSHSGGTEAFF. The DNA of the CDR3 is TGCGCCAGCAGCCACTCGGGAGGCACTGAAGCTTTCTTT.